The source of this TCR beta chain is a study of OX40 agonist ivuxolimab in advanced cancers. Background on the study: Dose-escalation patients had hepatocellular carcinoma, melanoma, renal cell or head and neck cancer. Participants averaged approximately 65 years of age (range roughly 23 to 90) and were around 80% male. Study-level results: Clones of CD4+ and CD8+ blood T cells grew by week 6 at doses of 0.1 to 3.0 mg/kg. Patients with a partial response at 0.1-3.0 mg/kg had among the lowest clonal expansion.

TCRdb keeps only in-frame clones here, not all; method: immunoSEQ multiplex PCR. The sample lists about 90,000 clones, roughly 93% occurring once. Trimming took off 6 bases at V and 2 bases at J, with 4 bases between the two ends. The germline gives CDR1 DFQATT, CDR2 SNEGSKA (reference sequence). The CDR3 is 10 amino acids. A remark on this clone: Its antigen remains unknown. The same CDR3 arises from other DNA sequences in this sample as well.

The TCR was taken from an adult with an advanced solid tumor such as melanoma, head and neck, liver or kidney cancer. V usage is TRBV20-1 and J usage is TRBJ2-5; D not certain. This specimen consisted of CD4+ or CD8+ T cells sorted from blood, obtained in a trial of the OX40 agonist ivuxolimab. CDR3 bases: TGCAGTGCCCGTCAAGAGACCCAGTACTTC. Its protein is CSARQETQYF.